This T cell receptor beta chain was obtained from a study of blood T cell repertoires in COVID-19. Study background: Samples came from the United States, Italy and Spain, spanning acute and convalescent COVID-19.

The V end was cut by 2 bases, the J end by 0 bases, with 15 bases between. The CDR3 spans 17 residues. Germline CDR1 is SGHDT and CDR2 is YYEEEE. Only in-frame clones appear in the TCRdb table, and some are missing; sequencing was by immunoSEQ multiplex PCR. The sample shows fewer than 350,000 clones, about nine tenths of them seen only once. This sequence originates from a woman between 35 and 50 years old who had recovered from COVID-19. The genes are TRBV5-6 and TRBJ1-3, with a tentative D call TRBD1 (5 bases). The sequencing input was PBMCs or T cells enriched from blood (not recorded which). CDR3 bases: TGTGCCAGCAGCTTAATAGCACTGGGGGGCTCTGGAAACACCATATATTTT. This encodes CASSLIALGGSGNTIYF.